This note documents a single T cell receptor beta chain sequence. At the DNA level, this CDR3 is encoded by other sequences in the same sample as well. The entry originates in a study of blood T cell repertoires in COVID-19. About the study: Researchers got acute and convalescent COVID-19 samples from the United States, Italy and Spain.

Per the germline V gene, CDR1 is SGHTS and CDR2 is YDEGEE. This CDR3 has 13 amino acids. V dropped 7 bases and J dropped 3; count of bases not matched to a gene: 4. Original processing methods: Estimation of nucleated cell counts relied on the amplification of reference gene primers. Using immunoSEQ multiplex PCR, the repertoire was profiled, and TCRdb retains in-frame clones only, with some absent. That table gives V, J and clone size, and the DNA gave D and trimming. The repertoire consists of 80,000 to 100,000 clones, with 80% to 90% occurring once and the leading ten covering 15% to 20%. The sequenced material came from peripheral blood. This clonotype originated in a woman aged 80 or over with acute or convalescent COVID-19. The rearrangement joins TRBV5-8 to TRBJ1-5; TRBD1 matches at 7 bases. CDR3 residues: CASSTGLNQPQHF. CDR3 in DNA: TGTGCCAGCTCGACAGGGCTCAATCAGCCCCAGCATTTT. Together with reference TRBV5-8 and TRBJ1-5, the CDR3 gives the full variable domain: EAGVTQSPTHLIKTRGQQATLRCSPISGHTSVYWYQQALGLGLQFLLWYDEGEERNRGNFPPRFSGRQFPNYSSELNVNALELEDSALYLCASSTGLNQPQHFGDGTRLSIL.